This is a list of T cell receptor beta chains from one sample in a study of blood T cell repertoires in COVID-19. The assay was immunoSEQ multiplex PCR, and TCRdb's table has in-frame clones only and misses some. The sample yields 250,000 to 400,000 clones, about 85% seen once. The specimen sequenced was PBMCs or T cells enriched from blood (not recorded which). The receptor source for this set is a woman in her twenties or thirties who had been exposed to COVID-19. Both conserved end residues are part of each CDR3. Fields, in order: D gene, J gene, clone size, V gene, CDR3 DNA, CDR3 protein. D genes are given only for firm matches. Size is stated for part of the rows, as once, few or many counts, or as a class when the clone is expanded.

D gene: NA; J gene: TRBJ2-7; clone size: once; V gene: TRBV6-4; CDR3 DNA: TGTGCCAGCGGCCCACAGGGAGAATCCTACGAGCAGTACTTC; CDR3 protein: CASGPQGESYEQYF
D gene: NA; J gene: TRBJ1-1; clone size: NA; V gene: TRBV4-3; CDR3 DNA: TGCGCCAGCAGCCAAGTTTCGGGTACGAACACTGAAGCTTTCTTT; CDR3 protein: CASSQVSGTNTEAFF
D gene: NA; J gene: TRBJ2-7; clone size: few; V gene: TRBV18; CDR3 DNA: TGTGCCAGCTCACCGGAAGCAGGAGGGCCAACAATGTTGTACTTC; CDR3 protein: CASSPEAGGPTMLYF
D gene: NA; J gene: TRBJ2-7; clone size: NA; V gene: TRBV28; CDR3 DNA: TGTGCCAGCAGTTTCGCACACACGTCGGGATTCTACGAGCAGTACTTC; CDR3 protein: CASSFAHTSGFYEQYF
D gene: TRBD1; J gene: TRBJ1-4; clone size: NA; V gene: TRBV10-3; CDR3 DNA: TGTGCCATCAGCGCGGGACAGCCTAATGAAAAACTGTTTTTT; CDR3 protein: CAISAGQPNEKLFF
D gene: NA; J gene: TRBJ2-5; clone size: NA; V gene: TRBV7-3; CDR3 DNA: TGTGCCAGCAGCTTACACGGGGGAGAGACCCAGTACTTC; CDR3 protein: CASSLHGGETQYF
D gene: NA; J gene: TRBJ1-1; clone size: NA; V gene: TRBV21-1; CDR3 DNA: TGTGCCAGCAGCAAAATCCCGGGGTCTGAAGCTTTCTTT; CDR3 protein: CASSKIPGSEAFF
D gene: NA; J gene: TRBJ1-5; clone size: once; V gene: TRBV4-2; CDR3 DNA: TGTGCCAGCAGCCAAGAACAGAGAGTAAATCAGCCCCAGCATTTT; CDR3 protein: CASSQEQRVNQPQHF
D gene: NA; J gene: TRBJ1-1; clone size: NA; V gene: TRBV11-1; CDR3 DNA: TGTGCCAGCAGCCCACCAGGGGCTACTGAAGCTTTCTTT; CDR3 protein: CASSPPGATEAFF
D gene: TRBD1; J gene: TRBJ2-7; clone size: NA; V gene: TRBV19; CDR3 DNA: TGTGCCAGTACGAAGGCGGACAGGGTCTGGGAGCAGTACTTC; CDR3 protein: CASTKADRVWEQYF
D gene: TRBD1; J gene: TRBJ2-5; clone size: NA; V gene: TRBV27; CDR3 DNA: TGTGCCAGCAGTACGGGGACAGGGCCAAGAGAGACCCAGTACTTC; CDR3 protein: CASSTGTGPRETQYF
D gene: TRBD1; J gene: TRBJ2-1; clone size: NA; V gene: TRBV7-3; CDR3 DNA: TGTGCCAGCAGGTCAACAGGGGCTGGGTACAATGAGCAGTTCTTC; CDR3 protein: CASRSTGAGYNEQFF
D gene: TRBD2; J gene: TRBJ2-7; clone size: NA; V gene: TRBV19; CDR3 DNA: TGTGCCAGTAGTCCGACTAGCGGGGGGGAGCCCCGGCAGTACTTC; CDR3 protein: CASSPTSGGEPRQYF
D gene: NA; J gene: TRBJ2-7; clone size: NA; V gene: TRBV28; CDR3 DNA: TGTGCCAGCAGCCCTACAGACCGGGACTCCTCCTACGAGCAGTACTTC; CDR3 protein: CASSPTDRDSSYEQYF
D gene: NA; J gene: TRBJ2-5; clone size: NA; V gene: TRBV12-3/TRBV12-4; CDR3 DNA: TGTGCCAGCAGTTCATTAGAGACCCAGTACTTC; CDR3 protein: CASSSLETQYF
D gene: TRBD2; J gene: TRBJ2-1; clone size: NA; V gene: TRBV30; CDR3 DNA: TGTGCCTGGGCCGGGACTAGCGGGATAAATGAGCAGTTCTTC; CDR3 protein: CAWAGTSGINEQFF
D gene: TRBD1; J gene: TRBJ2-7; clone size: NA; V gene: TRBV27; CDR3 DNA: TGTGCCAGCAGTAGCCGGGACAGGACAGAGCAGTACTTC; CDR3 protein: CASSSRDRTEQYF
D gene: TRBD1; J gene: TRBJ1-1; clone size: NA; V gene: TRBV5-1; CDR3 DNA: TGCGCCAGCAGCTTGGCAGGGGGGAACACTGAAGCTTTCTTT; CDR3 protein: CASSLAGGNTEAFF
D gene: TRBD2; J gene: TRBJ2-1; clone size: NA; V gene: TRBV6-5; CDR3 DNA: TGTGCCAGCAGAGCGGGACTCCACTCCTACAATGAGCAGTTCTTC; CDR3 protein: CASRAGLHSYNEQFF
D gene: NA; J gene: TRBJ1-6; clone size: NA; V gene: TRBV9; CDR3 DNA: TGTGCCAGCAGCGCGGGGGTCGAGGCCTATAATTCACCCCTCCACTTT; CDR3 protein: CASSAGVEAYNSPLHF
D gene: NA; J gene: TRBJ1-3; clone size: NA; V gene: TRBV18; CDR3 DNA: TGTGCCAGCTCACCACCCCGACAGGCCCTCCCGACTGGAAACACCATATATTTT; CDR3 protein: CASSPPRQALPTGNTIYF
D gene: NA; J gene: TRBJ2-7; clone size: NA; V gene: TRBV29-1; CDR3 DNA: TGCAGCGTTGCAGCAGGGCGGACCTACGAGCAGTACTTC; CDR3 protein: CSVAAGRTYEQYF
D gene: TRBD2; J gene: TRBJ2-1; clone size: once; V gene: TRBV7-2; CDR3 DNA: TGTGCCAGCTCTCCCGGGACTAGCGGCGATAGGCAGTTCTTC; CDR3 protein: CASSPGTSGDRQFF
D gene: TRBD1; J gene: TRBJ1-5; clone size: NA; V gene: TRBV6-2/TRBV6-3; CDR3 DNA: TGTGCCAGCAGTTACTCCGGGACAGCGAATCAGCCCCAGCATTTT; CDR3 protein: CASSYSGTANQPQHF